This TCR beta chain was profiled in a study of T-cell memory formation after mild COVID-19. MiXCR, applied by TCRdb to the 5' RACE reads, yields one record per CDR3 protein. The table includes about 110,000 distinct CDR3 sequences, roughly a sixth detected once. The CDR3 covers 16 residues. V was trimmed by 10 bases and J by 4 bases, leaving 25 bases between them. Sequenced: PBMCs or a T cell subset sorted from them (not recorded which). The chain recombines TRBV12-3 or TRBV12-4 with TRBJ1-1, with D possibly being TRBD1 (5 bases). The receptor was isolated from a man aged 18 to 29 who had mild COVID-19 (a few samples of this study predate the infection). Cell type and time point are not known. CDR3: CATSQGPTNFFTEAFF. For the CDR3, the DNA is TGTGCCACTAGTCAGGGCCCCACGAACTTCTTCACTGAAGCTTTCTTT.